This T cell receptor (beta chain) was documented in a study of blood T cell repertoires in COVID-19. In the study overall: Whether acute or convalescent, the COVID-19 samples came from the United States, Italy and Spain. T cells, B-cell-depleted T cells, or PBMCs provided the cDNA or gDNA that served as material.

Generated by immunoSEQ multiplex PCR, the TCRdb table keeps only in-frame clones and is missing some. Of about 120,000 clones in the sample, over 80% were seen once. The sequence derives from a woman aged 70-85 years with acute or convalescent COVID-19. The sequencing input was peripheral blood.

CDR3 in amino acids: CASSPLTVSGNTIYF. The CDR3 nucleotides are TGTGCCAGCAGTCCATTGACAGTCTCTGGAAACACCATATATTTT. The chain joins TRBV28 to TRBJ1-3, with D possibly matching TRBD1 (5 bases). The CDR3 sequence is 15 residues long. The germline V and J ends were trimmed by 5 bases and 0 bases, with 11 bases remaining between them. Germline CDR1 reads MDHEN; CDR2 reads SYDVKM.